The 7 T cell receptor beta chains presented below share a single source sample, sequenced in a study of cytomegalovirus exposure and HLA in healthy donors. Only in-frame clones appear in the TCRdb table, and some are missing; sequencing was by immunoSEQ multiplex PCR. The sample records roughly 130,000 clones, 86% being singletons. The specimen was PBMCs. Source of these receptors: a man younger than 35 in good health and CMV-seronegative.

About this clone itself: Different DNA sequences within this sample yield the same CDR3. This chain connects TRBV20-1 to TRBJ2-7; perhaps TRBD1 as D (5 bases). CDR3 size: 11 residues. The V end was cut by 4 bases, the J end by 3 bases, with 7 bases between. Germline V gene sequence: CDR1 DFQATT, CDR2 SNEGSKA (reference sequence). DNA of the CDR3: TGCAGTGCTATTCAGGGCTACGAGCAGTACTTC. Translation gives CSAIQGYEQYF.

This chain links TRBV18 with TRBJ1-2, with TRBD1 matching 7 bases. The CDR3 has 14 amino acids. From germline, CDR1 is KGHSH and CDR2 LQKENI. The junction had 8 bases not matched to a gene; V was cut back by 4 bases and J by 6 bases. CDR3 nucleotide sequence: TGTGCCAGCTCACAGGTCCACGACAGGGATGGCTACACCTTC. As protein: CASSQVHDRDGYTF.

The gene calls are TRBV28 and TRBJ2-2, with 7 bases matching TRBD2. V shed 2 bases and J 6 bases; nucleotides not matched to a gene: 9. Germline CDR1 and CDR2: MDHEN and SYDVKM. CDR3 size: 16 residues. The CDR3 DNA is TGTGCCAGCAGTTTAGGTGCGGGAGCGAAGGCCGGGGAGCTGTTTTTT. This sequence encodes CASSLGAGAKAGELFF.

This clone was recorded a few times. The chain has TRBV6-5 and TRBJ2-7; 7 bases align to TRBD1. Germline V gene lookup returns CDR1 MNHEY and CDR2 SVGAGI. The CDR3 contains 14 residues. With V trimmed by 7 bases and J by 0 bases, 6 bases remained unmatched. DNA for the CDR3: TGTGCCAGCACCGGAAGGGACAGCTCCTACGAGCAGTACTTC. This encodes CASTGRDSSYEQYF.

The chain uses TRBV7-9 and TRBJ2-5, with D perhaps matching TRBD1 (5 bases). Germline V gene data show CDR1 as SEHNR and CDR2 as FQNEAQ (reference sequence). The CDR3 is made up of 12 amino acids. V lost 5 bases and J lost 5, with 9 bases in between. CDR3 loop: CASSLGAETQYF. CDR3 coding DNA: TGTGCCAGCAGCCTAGGGGCGGAGACCCAGTACTTC.

The rearrangement links TRBV5-6 to TRBJ1-2; D is possibly TRBD1 (5 bases). The germline V gene encodes CDR1 SGHDT and CDR2 YYEEEE. This CDR3 region has 14 residues. The V and J ends lost 4 bases and 6 bases respectively, with 16 bases between them. In DNA form, the CDR3 reads TGTGCCAGCAGCCCGTCAGGGTACAGGAATGGCTACACCTTC. Its protein is CASSPSGYRNGYTF.

The chain couples TRBV7-9 to TRBJ1-2; 8 bases map to TRBD1. The CDR3 is made up of 15 amino acids. J was trimmed by 8 bases and V by 1 base; bases with no gene match: 9. Germline values: CDR1 SEHNR, CDR2 FQNEAQ (reference sequence). CDR3 sequence reads: CASSLERHRGYGYTF. The DNA for the CDR3 is TGTGCCAGCAGCTTAGAGCGCCACAGGGGGTACGGCTACACCTTC. Variable domain in full (rest from reference TRBV7-9 and TRBJ1-2): DTGVSQNPRHKITKRGQNVTFRCDPISEHNRLYWYRQTLGQGPEFLTYFQNEAQLEKSRLLSDRFSAERPKGSFSTLEIQRTEQGDSAMYLCASSLERHRGYGYTFGSGTRLTVV.